These 7 T cell receptor beta chains were sequenced from one sample in a study of blood T cell repertoires in COVID-19. This table comes from immunoSEQ multiplex PCR, and its TCRdb copy is limited to in-frame clones, with some not included. Here the sample spans 120,000 or so clones, just over 85% being singletons. Sequenced material: peripheral blood. These receptors came from a man in his forties with acute or convalescent COVID-19.

The chain carries TRBV12-3 or TRBV12-4 and TRBJ2-5; TRBD1 matches at 10 bases. The CDR3 extends over 13 amino acids. The J segment lost 6 bases and the V segment lost 7 bases, leaving 5 bases of the junction unmatched. The CDR3 loop is CASNRQGAKTQYF. In DNA, the CDR3 is TGTGCCAGCAATCGACAGGGGGCGAAGACCCAGTACTTC.

The V and J genes are TRBV5-5 and TRBJ1-1; TRBD1 matches at 8 bases. V dropped 2 bases and J dropped 7; count of bases not matched to a gene: 10. The germline gives CDR1 SGHKS, CDR2 YYEKEE (reference sequence). The CDR3 covers 15 residues. The CDR3, as DNA: TGTGCCAGCAGCTTACCAGGGGGCGAGTACGGTGAAGCTTTCTTT. Translating it yields CASSLPGGEYGEAFF.

The chain carries TRBV24-1 and TRBJ2-3; possible D gene TRBD2, 6 bases. The V gene lost 4 bases and the J gene lost 2 bases, with 12 bases spanning the gap. The CDR3 is 15 residues long. Per germline, CDR1 KGHDR and CDR2 SFDVKD. CDR3 coding DNA: TGTGCCACCAGTGACCGGGGACTTTCCACAGATACGCAGTATTTT. Translation: CATSDRGLSTDTQYF.

The chain joins TRBV30 to TRBJ1-5, with 8 positions matching TRBD1. The CDR3 has 16 amino acids. Germline-derived CDR1 and CDR2 are GTSNPN and SVGIG (reference sequence). J gave up 5 bases and V 0 bases, and 9 bases lay outside the gene matches. The DNA of the CDR3 is TGTGCCTGGAGTGTAAGGGGACAGGTAAGGGATCAGCCCCAGCATTTT. Translating it yields CAWSVRGQVRDQPQHF.

The chain links TRBV5-4 to TRBJ1-1; 12 bases fit TRBD1. Per the germline V gene, CDR1 is SGHNT and CDR2 is YYREEE (reference sequence). This CDR3 is 16 amino acids long. Germline trimming cut 4 bases from V and 11 bases from J; bases unmatched to any gene: 15. The CDR3 nucleotides read TGTGCCAGCAGCAAGGGACAGGGGGCGGGCGGAGTTGCGGCTTTCTTT. Translating it yields CASSKGQGAGGVAAFF.

This sequence joins TRBV25-1 and TRBJ1-2; 8 positions match TRBD1. This CDR3 is built from 14 residues. V was clipped by 3 bases and J by 8 bases; unmatched bases: 8. Germline V CDR1 and CDR2: MGHDK, SYGVNS. CDR3 protein: CASSDPGGAGGYTF. CDR3 bases: TGTGCCAGCAGTGATCCAGGGGGCGCAGGCGGCTACACCTTC.

This rearrangement joins TRBV3-1 (or the pseudogene TRBV3-2) to TRBJ1-2; D is perhaps TRBD1 (6 bases). The CDR3 loop spans 14 amino acids. Trimming left V 4 bases short and J 1 base short, with 10 bases between. The germline V gene encodes CDR1 LGHDT and CDR2 YNNKEL (reference sequence). The CDR3 protein is CASSRRQVNYGYTF. DNA for the CDR3: TGTGCCAGCAGCCGGAGACAGGTTAACTATGGCTACACCTTC.